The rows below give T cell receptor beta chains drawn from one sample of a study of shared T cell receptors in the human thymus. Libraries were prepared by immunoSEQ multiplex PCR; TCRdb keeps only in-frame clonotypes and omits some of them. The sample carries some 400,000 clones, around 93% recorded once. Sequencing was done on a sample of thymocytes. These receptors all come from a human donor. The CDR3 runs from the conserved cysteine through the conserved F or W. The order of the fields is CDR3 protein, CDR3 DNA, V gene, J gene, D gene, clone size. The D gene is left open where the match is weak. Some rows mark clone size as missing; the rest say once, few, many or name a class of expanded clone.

cdr3_aa: CASSEEHRQGSSGNTIYF
cdr3_nt: TGTGCCAGCAGTGAAGAACATCGACAGGGGAGCTCTGGAAACACCATATATTTT
v_call: TRBV25-1
j_call: TRBJ1-3
d_call: TRBD1
clone_size: .

cdr3_aa: CAWSDNDRSNQPQHF
cdr3_nt: TGTGCCTGGAGTGACAATGACAGGAGCAATCAGCCCCAGCATTTT
v_call: TRBV30
j_call: TRBJ1-5
d_call: .
clone_size: .

cdr3_aa: CASSSFERELGVNTEAFF
cdr3_nt: TGTGCCAGCAGCTCATTTGAGCGGGAGTTGGGGGTGAACACTGAAGCTTTCTTT
v_call: TRBV11-2
j_call: TRBJ1-1
d_call: .
clone_size: .

cdr3_aa: CASSSSRLNVYEQYF
cdr3_nt: TGTGCCAGCAGTTCTTCCCGCCTCAATGTCTACGAGCAGTACTTC
v_call: TRBV27
j_call: TRBJ2-7
d_call: .
clone_size: .

cdr3_aa: CASSYQLAGPEQYF
cdr3_nt: TGCGCCAGCAGCTACCAACTAGCGGGTCCCGAGCAGTACTTC
v_call: TRBV5-1
j_call: TRBJ2-7
d_call: TRBD2
clone_size: .

cdr3_aa: CASSDSTSGRGTDTQYF
cdr3_nt: TGTGCCAGCAGTGACTCGACTAGCGGGAGGGGCACAGATACGCAGTATTTT
v_call: TRBV6-4
j_call: TRBJ2-3
d_call: TRBD2
clone_size: .

cdr3_aa: CAIKASEGQETQYF
cdr3_nt: TGTGCCATCAAGGCTAGCGAAGGCCAAGAGACCCAGTACTTC
v_call: TRBV10-3
j_call: TRBJ2-5
d_call: .
clone_size: .

cdr3_aa: CATSVSMTYEKLFF
cdr3_nt: TGTGCCACCAGCGTTAGCATGACTTATGAAAAACTGTTTTTT
v_call: TRBV15
j_call: TRBJ1-4
d_call: .
clone_size: .

cdr3_aa: CASRVTGERDQPQHF
cdr3_nt: TGTGCCAGCAGGGTCACAGGGGAACGGGATCAGCCCCAGCATTTT
v_call: TRBV6-5
j_call: TRBJ1-5
d_call: TRBD1
clone_size: .

cdr3_aa: CASSWEGASLYEQYF
cdr3_nt: TGTGCCAGCAGTTGGGAGGGGGCCTCCCTGTACGAGCAGTACTTC
v_call: TRBV6-5
j_call: TRBJ2-7
d_call: .
clone_size: .

cdr3_aa: CASSLCGRSSGNTIYF
cdr3_nt: TGTGCCAGCAGTTTATGCGGAAGGAGCTCTGGAAACACCATATATTTT
v_call: TRBV28
j_call: TRBJ1-3
d_call: .
clone_size: .

cdr3_aa: CASSIWGSNQPQHF
cdr3_nt: TGTGCCAGTAGTATTTGGGGTAGCAATCAGCCCCAGCATTTT
v_call: TRBV19
j_call: TRBJ1-5
d_call: .
clone_size: .

cdr3_aa: CASSSTIGHDTEAFF
cdr3_nt: TGTGCCAGCAGCTCCACGATCGGACACGACACTGAAGCTTTCTTT
v_call: TRBV6-5
j_call: TRBJ1-1
d_call: .
clone_size: .

cdr3_aa: CSVEVPRTGSPPNYGYTF
cdr3_nt: TGCAGCGTTGAAGTCCCCAGGACAGGGAGCCCACCTAACTATGGCTACACCTTC
v_call: TRBV29-1
j_call: TRBJ1-2
d_call: TRBD1
clone_size: .

cdr3_aa: CASSCHGTRINNEQFF
cdr3_nt: TGTGCCAGCAGCTGCCACGGGACTAGAATAAACAATGAGCAGTTCTTC
v_call: TRBV7-2
j_call: TRBJ2-1
d_call: TRBD2
clone_size: .

cdr3_aa: CASSFPLYNEQFF
cdr3_nt: TGCGCCAGCAGCTTCCCCCTTTACAATGAGCAGTTCTTC
v_call: TRBV5-1
j_call: TRBJ2-1
d_call: .
clone_size: .

cdr3_aa: CARSLALEDNEKLFF
cdr3_nt: TGTGCCAGAAGCTTGGCCCTGGAGGATAATGAAAAACTGTTTTTT
v_call: TRBV5-3
j_call: TRBJ1-4
d_call: .
clone_size: once

cdr3_aa: CASSIVQGGYGYTF
cdr3_nt: TGTGCCAGTAGTATAGTACAGGGGGGCTATGGCTACACCTTC
v_call: TRBV19
j_call: TRBJ1-2
d_call: TRBD1
clone_size: .

cdr3_aa: CASSLGKNEQHNQPQHF
cdr3_nt: TGTGCCAGCAGTTTGGGAAAGAATGAACAACACAATCAGCCCCAGCATTTT
v_call: TRBV28
j_call: TRBJ1-5
d_call: .
clone_size: .

cdr3_aa: CASSRQREGLSEQYF
cdr3_nt: TGTGCCAGCAGTCGTCAGCGGGAGGGCCTTTCCGAGCAGTACTTC
v_call: TRBV7-3
j_call: TRBJ2-7
d_call: TRBD2
clone_size: .

cdr3_aa: CASSSPDRGGYTEAFF
cdr3_nt: TGTGCCAGCAGCTCCCCGGACAGAGGGGGGTACACTGAAGCTTTCTTT
v_call: TRBV7-4
j_call: TRBJ1-1
d_call: .
clone_size: few

cdr3_aa: CASSPGHEQYF
cdr3_nt: TGTGCCAGCAGTCCAGGGCACGAGCAGTACTTC
v_call: TRBV7-9
j_call: TRBJ2-7
d_call: .
clone_size: once

cdr3_aa: CASWESIRRDPDSGANVLTF
cdr3_nt: TGTGCCAGCTGGGAGTCCATCCGTCGGGACCCCGACTCTGGGGCCAACGTCCTGACTTTC
v_call: TRBV2
j_call: TRBJ2-6
d_call: .
clone_size: .